A single TCR beta chain is shown here with its context. This sample was taken from a study of T cell responses to AZD1222 COVID-19 vaccine. The CDR3 consists of 14 residues. Trimming removed 5 bases from V and 5 bases from J, with 14 bases in between. The germline gives CDR1 MNHEY, CDR2 SVGAGI. Libraries were prepared by immunoSEQ multiplex PCR; TCRdb keeps only in-frame clonotypes and omits some of them. The table shows hundreds of thousands of clones, with about 92% occurring only once. The chain employs TRBV6-5 and TRBJ2-3, with D possibly called TRBD1 or TRBD2 (5 bases each). This TCR derives from an adult in good health. The sequences come from peripheral blood, collected on day 0 of MenACWY control vaccination. The chain's CDR3 is CASSPPVGVDTQYF. In nucleotides, the CDR3 is TGTGCCAGCAGTCCACCGGTGGGGGTAGATACGCAGTATTTT.